The 3 T cell receptor beta chains below come from one sample, sequenced in a study of shared clonotypes between healthy human individuals. Naive CD8 cells lacked CD45RO, underwent positive selection for CCR7 and left out terminally differentiated effector memory CD45RA+ cells. The data were produced by immunoSEQ multiplex PCR, yet TCRdb's version contains in-frame clones alone and is incomplete. The sample lists some 2 million clones; less than 95% were seen once. The sample comprised naive CD8+ T cells sorted from blood. These receptors were collected from a man aged 18-30 years in good health.

This sequence joins TRBV5-4 and TRBJ1-2; 10 bases align to TRBD1. V gave up 2 bases and J gave up 6 bases; unmatched junction bases: 4. The CDR3 extends over 14 amino acids. Germline V gene lookup returns CDR1 SGHNT and CDR2 YYREEE (reference sequence). CDR3 in amino acids: CASSFFGTGDGYTF. The CDR3 bases are TGTGCCAGCAGCTTTTTCGGGACAGGGGATGGCTACACCTTC.

The J gene is TRBJ1-5, the V gene TRBV7-8, with 9 bases identical to TRBD1. J was trimmed by 2 bases and V by 5 bases; bases with no gene match: 4. CDR1 and CDR2 from the germline V gene are SGHVS and FQNEAQ. CDR3 length: 15 residues. CDR3 loop: CASSTRTGGNQPQHF. The CDR3 coding sequence is TGTGCCAGCAGCACCCGGACAGGGGGCAATCAGCCCCAGCATTTT.

The chain couples TRBV6-5 to TRBJ2-7; possibly TRBD2 for D (7 bases). V was cut by 2 bases and J by 5 bases, with 13 bases left in between. The CDR3 spans 14 residues. Germline loops: CDR1 MNHEY, CDR2 SVGAGI. For the CDR3, the DNA is TGTGCCAGCAGTTACGGTACAGGGAGGGACGAGCAGTACTTC. It translates to CASSYGTGRDEQYF.